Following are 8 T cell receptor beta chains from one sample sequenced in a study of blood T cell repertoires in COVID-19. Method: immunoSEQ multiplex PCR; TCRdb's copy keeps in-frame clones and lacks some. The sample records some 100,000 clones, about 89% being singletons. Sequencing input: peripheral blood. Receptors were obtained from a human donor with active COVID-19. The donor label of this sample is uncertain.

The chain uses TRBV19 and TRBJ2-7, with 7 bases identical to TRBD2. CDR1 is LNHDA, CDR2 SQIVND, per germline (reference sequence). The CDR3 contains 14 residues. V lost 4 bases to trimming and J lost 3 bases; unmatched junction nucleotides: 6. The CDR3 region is CASSRGGEDYEQYF. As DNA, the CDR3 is TGTGCCAGTAGTAGGGGGGGAGAGGACTACGAGCAGTACTTC.

CDR3 residues: CASSLETGLATTVSSYNEQFF. DNA of the CDR3: TGTGCCAGCAGCTTAGAGACGGGACTAGCCACGACCGTCAGTTCCTACAATGAGCAGTTCTTC. V gene TRBV7-6 combines with J gene TRBJ2-1, with TRBD2 matching over 9 bases. J was trimmed by 1 base and V by 1 base; bases with no gene match: 17. The germline V gene has CDR1 SGHVS and CDR2 FNYEAQ. The CDR3 extends over 21 amino acids. The full variable domain, rest sourced from reference TRBV7-6 and TRBJ2-1, is GAGVSQSPRYKVTKRGQDVALRCDPISGHVSLYWYRQALGQGPEFLTYFNYEAQQDKSGLPNDRFSAERPEGSISTLTIQRTEQRDSAMYRCASSLETGLATTVSSYNEQFFGPGTRLTVL.

CDR3 protein: CASSLLGRHTEAFF. The CDR3 DNA reads TGTGCCAGCAGTCTTCTAGGGAGGCACACTGAAGCTTTCTTT. The gene calls are TRBV27 and TRBJ1-1, with D hard to call. V gave up 5 bases and J gave up 3 bases, with 13 bases separating them. The germline CDR1 and CDR2 sequences are MNHEY and SMNVEV (reference sequence). There are 14 residues in the CDR3.

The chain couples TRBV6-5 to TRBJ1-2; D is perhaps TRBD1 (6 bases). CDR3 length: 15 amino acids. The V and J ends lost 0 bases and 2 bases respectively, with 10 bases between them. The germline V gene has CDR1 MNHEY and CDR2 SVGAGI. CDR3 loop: CASSYSGGANYGYTF. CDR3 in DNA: TGTGCCAGCAGTTACTCGGGGGGGGCCAACTATGGCTACACCTTC.

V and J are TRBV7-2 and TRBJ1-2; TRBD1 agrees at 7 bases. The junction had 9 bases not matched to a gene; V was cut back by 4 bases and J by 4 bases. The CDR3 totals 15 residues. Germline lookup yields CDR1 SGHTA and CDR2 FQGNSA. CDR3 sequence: CASSSPSAGGYGYTF. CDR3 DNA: TGTGCCAGCAGCTCCCCGTCGGCAGGGGGCTATGGCTACACCTTC.

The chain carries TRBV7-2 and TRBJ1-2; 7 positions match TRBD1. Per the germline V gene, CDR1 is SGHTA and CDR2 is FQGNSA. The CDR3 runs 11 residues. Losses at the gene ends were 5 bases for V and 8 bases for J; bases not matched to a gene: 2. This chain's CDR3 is CASSETGGYTF. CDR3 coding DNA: TGTGCCAGCAGCGAGACAGGGGGCTACACCTTC. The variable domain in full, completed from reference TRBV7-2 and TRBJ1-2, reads GAGVSQSPSNKVTEKGKDVELRCDPISGHTALYWYRQSLGQGLEFLIYFQGNSAPDKSGLPSDRFSAERTGGSVSTLTIQRTQQEDSAVYLCASSETGGYTFGSGTRLTVV.

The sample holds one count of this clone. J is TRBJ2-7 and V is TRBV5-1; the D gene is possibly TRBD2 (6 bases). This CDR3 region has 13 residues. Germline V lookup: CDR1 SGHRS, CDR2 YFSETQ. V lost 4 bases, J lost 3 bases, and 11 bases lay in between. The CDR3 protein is CASSPGLDYEQYF. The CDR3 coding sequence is TGCGCCAGCAGCCCGGGACTTGACTACGAGCAGTACTTC.

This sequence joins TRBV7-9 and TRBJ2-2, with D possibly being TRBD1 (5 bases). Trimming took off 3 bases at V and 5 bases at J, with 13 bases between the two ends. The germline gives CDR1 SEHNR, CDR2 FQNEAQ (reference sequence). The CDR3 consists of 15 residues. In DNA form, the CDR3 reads TGTGCCAGCAGCTTGGCAGGGCTATTAACCGGGGAGCTGTTTTTT. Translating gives CASSLAGLLTGELFF.